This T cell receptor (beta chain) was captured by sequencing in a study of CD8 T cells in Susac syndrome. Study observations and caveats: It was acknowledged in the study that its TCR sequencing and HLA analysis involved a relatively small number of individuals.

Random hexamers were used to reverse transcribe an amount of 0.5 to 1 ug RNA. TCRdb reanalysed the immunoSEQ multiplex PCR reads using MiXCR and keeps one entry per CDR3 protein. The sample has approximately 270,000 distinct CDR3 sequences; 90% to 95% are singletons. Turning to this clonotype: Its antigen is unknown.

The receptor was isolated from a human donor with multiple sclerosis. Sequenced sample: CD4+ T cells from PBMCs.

CDR3 region: CASTIRVGTEAFF. The CDR3 region has the DNA TGTGCCTCGACAATCCGTGTCGGCACTGAAGCTTTCTTT. The V call is TRBV30, the J call TRBJ1-1; D uncertain. The CDR3 spans 13 residues. The germline V gene has CDR1 GTSNPN and CDR2 SVGIG (reference sequence). V was pared by 7 bases and J by 4 bases, with 16 bases between. The full variable domain, completed using reference TRBV30 and TRBJ1-1, is SQTIHQWPATLVQPVGSPLSLECTVEGTSNPNLYWYRQAAGRGLQLLFYSVGIGQISSEVPQNLSASRPQDRQFILSSKKLLLSDSGFYLCASTIRVGTEAFFGQGTRLTVV.